This TCR beta chain was sequenced during a study of persistence of HIV-infected CD4 T cells. An overlapping HIV-1 Gag peptide pool stimulated these cells at 0.95 to 1 ug/peptide/mL. Sorting of responding CD4+ T cells relied on upregulated CD40 ligand together with CD69. Comment on this clone: Antigen: not known.

The immunoSEQ assay was version 4, run in survey mode. Profiled with immunoSEQ multiplex PCR; TCRdb holds only in-frame clones, not every one. The sample consists of some 9,200 clones, more than 65% of them appearing once. CDR3 length: 18 amino acids. Looked up from germline, CDR1 is MDHEN and CDR2 is SYDVKM. V lost 2 bases and J lost 0, with 17 bases in between. The TCR comes from an adult woman with HIV who was CMV-seropositive. V gene TRBV28 combines with J gene TRBJ2-4; perhaps TRBD1 as D (6 bases). Specimen: CD4+ T cells sorted from PBMCs after 18-hour stimulation, collected from a patient who received antiretroviral therapy. The CDR3 loop is CASSLTGNPLLAKNIQYF. The CDR3 nucleotides are TGTGCCAGCAGTTTAACAGGGAACCCCCTTCTAGCCAAAAACATTCAGTACTTC.